Sequencing of this TCR beta chain was carried out in a study of a mutant IDH1 vaccine in newly diagnosed glioma. Per the germline V gene, CDR1 is SGHDT and CDR2 is YYEEEE. Trimming stripped 4 bases from V and 0 bases from J, with 11 bases between. The CDR3 totals 15 residues. Note on this clone: The antigen is unknown.

Time point: week 5, during vaccination. In every dose of vaccine, 300 ug of mutant IDH1 20-mer peptide was given alongside topical imiquimod. Every donor had a new WHO grade 3 or 4 astrocytoma that was IDH1-mutant, with loss of nuclear ATRX. Produced via immunoSEQ multiplex PCR; TCRdb's table is partial and in-frame only. This sample carries 25,000 to 30,000 clones, around 92% of them seen once, and the ten largest clones take around 18%. This specimen was PBMCs, taken from a glioma patient whose treatment included an IDH1 peptide vaccine. The V and J genes are TRBV5-6 and TRBJ1-3; D might be TRBD1 (5 bases). The TCR sequence derives from a young man with glioma. The CDR3 DNA reads as TGTGCCAGCAGCCCCCCCGGGGGCTCTGGAAACACCATATATTTT. It yields the protein CASSPPGGSGNTIYF.